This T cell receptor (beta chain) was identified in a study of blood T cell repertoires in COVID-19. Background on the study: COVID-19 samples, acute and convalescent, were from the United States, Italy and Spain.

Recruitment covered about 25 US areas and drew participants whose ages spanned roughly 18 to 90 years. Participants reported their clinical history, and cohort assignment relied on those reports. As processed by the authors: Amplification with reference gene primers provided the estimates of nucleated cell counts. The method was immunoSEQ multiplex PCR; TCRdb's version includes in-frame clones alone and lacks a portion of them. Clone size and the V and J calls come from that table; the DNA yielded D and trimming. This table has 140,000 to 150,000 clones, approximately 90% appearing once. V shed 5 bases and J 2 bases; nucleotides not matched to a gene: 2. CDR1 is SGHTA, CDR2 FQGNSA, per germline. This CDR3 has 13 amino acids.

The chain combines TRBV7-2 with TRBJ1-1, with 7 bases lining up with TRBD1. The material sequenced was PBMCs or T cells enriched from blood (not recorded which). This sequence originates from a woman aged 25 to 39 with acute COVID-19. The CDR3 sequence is CASSRDRNTEAFF. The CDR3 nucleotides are TGTGCCAGCAGCCGGGACAGAAACACTGAAGCTTTCTTT.